This T cell receptor (beta chain) was recorded in a study of blood T cell repertoires in COVID-19. Looking at the study overall: The study drew acute and convalescent COVID-19 samples from the United States, Italy and Spain. PBMCs, B-cell-depleted T cells, or T cells were the source of the cDNA or gDNA that made up the material.

Seattle's enrolled individuals joined amid active infection and were then monitored longitudinally. V lost 2 bases to trimming and J lost 4 bases, with 9 bases between them. Germline V gene sequence: CDR1 SGHTA, CDR2 FQGNSA. The CDR3 is 14 amino acids. Original processing notes: Estimated nucleated cell counts came from reference gene primer amplification. TCRdb keeps only in-frame clones here, not all; method: immunoSEQ multiplex PCR. V, J and clone size reflect that table, while D and trimming were determined from the DNA. The sample includes approximately 320,000 clones, about nine tenths of them seen just once.

Sequencing was done on a sample of peripheral blood. This sequence originates from a woman younger than 45 with COVID-19, enrolled during active disease. The V call is TRBV7-2, the J call TRBJ1-3; D unresolved. The CDR3 reads CASSLMGSGNTIYF. The DNA for the CDR3 is TGTGCCAGCAGCTTAATGGGGAGCGGAAACACCATATATTTT.